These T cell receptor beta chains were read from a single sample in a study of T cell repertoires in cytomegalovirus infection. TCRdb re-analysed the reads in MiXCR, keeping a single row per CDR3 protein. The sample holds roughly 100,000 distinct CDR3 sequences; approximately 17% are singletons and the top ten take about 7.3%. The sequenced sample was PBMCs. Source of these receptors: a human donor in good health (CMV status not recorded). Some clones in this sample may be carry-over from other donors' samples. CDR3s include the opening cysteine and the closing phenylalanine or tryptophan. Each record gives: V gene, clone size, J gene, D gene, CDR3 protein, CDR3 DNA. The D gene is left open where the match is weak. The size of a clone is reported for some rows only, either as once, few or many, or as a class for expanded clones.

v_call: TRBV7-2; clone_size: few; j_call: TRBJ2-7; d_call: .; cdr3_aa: CASSLGGGGPYEQYF; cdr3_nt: TGTGCCAGCAGCTTAGGGGGGGGGGGGCCTTACGAGCAGTACTTC
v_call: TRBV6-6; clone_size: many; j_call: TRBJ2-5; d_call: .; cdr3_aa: CASSYSSPGAGETQYF; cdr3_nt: TGTGCCAGCAGTTACTCGAGCCCGGGGGCGGGAGAGACCCAGTACTTC
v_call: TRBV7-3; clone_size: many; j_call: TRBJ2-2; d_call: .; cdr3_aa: CASSLSVNPGTGELFF; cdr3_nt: TGTGCCAGCAGCTTATCAGTCAACCCCGGCACCGGGGAGCTGTTTTTT
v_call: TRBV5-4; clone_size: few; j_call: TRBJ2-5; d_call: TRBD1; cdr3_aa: CASFSPGGKSYF; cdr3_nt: TGTGCCAGTTTTTCCCCAGGGGGCAAGAGTTACTTC
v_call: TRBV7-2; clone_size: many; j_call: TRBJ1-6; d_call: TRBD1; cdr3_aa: CASSPGQGNSPLHF; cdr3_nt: TGTGCCAGCAGCCCTGGACAGGGTAATTCACCCCTCCACTTT
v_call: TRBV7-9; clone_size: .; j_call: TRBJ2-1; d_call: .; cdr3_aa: CASRAVIPSYNEQFF; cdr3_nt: TGTGCCAGCAGGGCAGTTATCCCATCCTACAATGAGCAGTTCTTC
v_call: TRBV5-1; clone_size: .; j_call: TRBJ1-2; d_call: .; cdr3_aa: CASSLGRGDEDYTF; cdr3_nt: TGCGCCAGCAGCCTGGGACGTGGGGATGAGGACTACACCTTC
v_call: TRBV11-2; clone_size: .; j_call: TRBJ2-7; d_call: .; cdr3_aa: CASSLDRWTGYMYGF; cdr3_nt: TGTGCCAGCAGCTTAGATCGCTGGACTGGATATATGTACGGCTTC
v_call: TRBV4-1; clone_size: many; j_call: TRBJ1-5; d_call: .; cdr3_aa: CASSQDLGVLGGQPQHF; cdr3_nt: TGCGCCAGCAGCCAAGATTTGGGAGTTTTGGGGGGTCAGCCCCAGCATTTT
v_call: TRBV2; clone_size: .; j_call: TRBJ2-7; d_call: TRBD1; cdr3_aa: CASDLDRLGGQYF; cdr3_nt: TGTGCCAGCGATTTGGACAGGCTTGGAGGGCAGTACTTC
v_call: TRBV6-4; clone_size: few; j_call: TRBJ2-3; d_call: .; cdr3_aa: CASSVRSGSGTDTQYF; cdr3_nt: TGTGCCAGCAGTGTCCGGAGCGGCTCGGGCACAGATACGCAGTATTTT